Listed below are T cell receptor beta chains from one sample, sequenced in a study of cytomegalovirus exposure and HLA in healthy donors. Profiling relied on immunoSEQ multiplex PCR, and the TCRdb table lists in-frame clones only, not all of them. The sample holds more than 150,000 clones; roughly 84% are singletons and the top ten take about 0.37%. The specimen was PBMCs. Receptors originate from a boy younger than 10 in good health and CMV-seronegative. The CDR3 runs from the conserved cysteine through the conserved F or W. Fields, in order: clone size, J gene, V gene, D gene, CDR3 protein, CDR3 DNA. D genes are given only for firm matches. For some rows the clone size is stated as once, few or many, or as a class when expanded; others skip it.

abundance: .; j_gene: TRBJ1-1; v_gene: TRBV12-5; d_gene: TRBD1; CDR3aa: CASGLVLVPRGRQDTEAFF; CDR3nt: TGTGCTAGTGGTTTGGTACTGGTTCCCAGGGGGCGGCAGGACACTGAAGCTTTCTTT
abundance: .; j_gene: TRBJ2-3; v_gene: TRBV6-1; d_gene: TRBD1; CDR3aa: CASSEWTGGTDTQYF; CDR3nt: TGTGCCAGCAGTGAATGGACAGGGGGCACAGATACGCAGTATTTT
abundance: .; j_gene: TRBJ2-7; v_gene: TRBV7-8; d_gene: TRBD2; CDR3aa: CASSPGAGGRGEQYF; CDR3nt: TGTGCCAGCAGCCCGGGCGCGGGAGGGAGGGGCGAGCAGTACTTC
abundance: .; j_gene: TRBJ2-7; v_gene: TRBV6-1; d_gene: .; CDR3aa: CASSEVQPGYEQYF; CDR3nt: TGTGCCAGCAGTGAGGTCCAACCGGGGTACGAGCAGTACTTC
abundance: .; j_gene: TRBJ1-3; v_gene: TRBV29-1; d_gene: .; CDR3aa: CSVEGQEGSGNTIYF; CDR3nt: TGCAGCGTTGAAGGACAGGAAGGCTCTGGAAACACCATATATTTT
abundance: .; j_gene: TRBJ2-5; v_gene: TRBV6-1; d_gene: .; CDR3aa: CASSDNRGAEETQYF; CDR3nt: TGTGCCAGCAGTGATAACCGGGGGGCTGAGGAGACCCAGTACTTC
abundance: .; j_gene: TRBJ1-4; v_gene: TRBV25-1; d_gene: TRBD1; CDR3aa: CASSEWTGDEKLFF; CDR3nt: TGTGCCAGCAGTGAGTGGACAGGGGATGAAAAACTGTTTTTT
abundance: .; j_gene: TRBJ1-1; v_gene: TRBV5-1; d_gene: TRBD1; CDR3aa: CASSGRTGFNTEAFF; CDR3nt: TGCGCCAGCAGCGGTAGGACAGGGTTCAACACTGAAGCTTTCTTT
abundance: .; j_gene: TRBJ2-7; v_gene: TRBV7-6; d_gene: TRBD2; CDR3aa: CASSMGLGYEQYF; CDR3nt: TGTGCCAGCAGCATGGGACTAGGGTACGAGCAGTACTTC
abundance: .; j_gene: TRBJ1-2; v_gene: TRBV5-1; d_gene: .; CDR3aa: CASSLVRGGFGGYTF; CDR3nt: TGCGCCAGCAGCTTAGTCCGTGGGGGGTTCGGCGGCTACACCTTC
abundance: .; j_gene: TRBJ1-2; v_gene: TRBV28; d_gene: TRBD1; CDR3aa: CASTRTGGDYGYTF; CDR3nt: TGTGCCAGCACCCGGACAGGGGGCGACTATGGCTACACCTTC
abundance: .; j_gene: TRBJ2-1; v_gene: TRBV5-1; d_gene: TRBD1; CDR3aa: CASSLEPGQGAHGEQFF; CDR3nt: TGCGCCAGCAGCTTGGAGCCGGGACAGGGGGCCCATGGTGAGCAGTTCTTC
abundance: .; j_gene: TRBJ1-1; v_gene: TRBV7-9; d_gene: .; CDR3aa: CASSSEYRGLSTEAFF; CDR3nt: TGTGCCAGCAGCTCGGAGTATAGGGGATTATCCACTGAAGCTTTCTTT
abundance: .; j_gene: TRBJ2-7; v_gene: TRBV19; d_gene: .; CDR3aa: CASKPSADSYEQYF; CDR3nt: TGTGCCAGTAAACCTAGCGCTGACTCCTACGAGCAGTACTTC
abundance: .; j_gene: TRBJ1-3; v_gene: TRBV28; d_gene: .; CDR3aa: CASSPAGSQAHSGNTIYF; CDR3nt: TGTGCCAGCAGCCCCGCGGGATCCCAGGCTCACTCTGGAAACACCATATATTTT
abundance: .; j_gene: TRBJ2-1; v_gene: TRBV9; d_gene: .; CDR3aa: CASSVDPGITYNEQFF; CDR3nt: TGTGCCAGCAGCGTAGATCCAGGGATAACCTACAATGAGCAGTTCTTC
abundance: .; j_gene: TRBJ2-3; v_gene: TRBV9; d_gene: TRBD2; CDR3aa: CASSTGTSGRGTDTQYF; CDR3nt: TGTGCCAGCAGCACCGGGACTAGCGGGAGGGGCACAGATACGCAGTATTTT
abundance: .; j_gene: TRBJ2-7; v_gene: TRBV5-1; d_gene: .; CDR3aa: CASSLERAFRIGAYEQYF; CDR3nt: TGCGCCAGCAGCTTGGAGAGAGCGTTTCGGATCGGGGCCTACGAGCAGTACTTC
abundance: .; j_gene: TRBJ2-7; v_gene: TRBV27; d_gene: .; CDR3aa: CASSSSGGYEQYF; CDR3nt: TGTGCCAGCAGTTCCTCCGGGGGCTACGAGCAGTACTTC
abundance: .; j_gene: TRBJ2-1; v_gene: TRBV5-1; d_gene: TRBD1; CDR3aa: CASSSTGTDYNEQFF; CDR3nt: TGCGCCAGCAGCTCCACCGGGACAGATTACAATGAGCAGTTCTTC
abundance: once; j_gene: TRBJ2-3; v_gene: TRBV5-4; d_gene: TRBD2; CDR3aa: CASSPNLAGGWDTQYF; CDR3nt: TGTGCCAGCAGCCCCAATTTAGCGGGAGGCTGGGATACGCAGTATTTT
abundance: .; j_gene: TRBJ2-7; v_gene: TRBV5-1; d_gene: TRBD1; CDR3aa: CASSTVGVDRGYEQYF; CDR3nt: TGCGCCAGCAGCACCGTGGGGGTCGACAGGGGCTACGAGCAGTACTTC
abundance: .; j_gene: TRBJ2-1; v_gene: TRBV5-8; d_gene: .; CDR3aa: CASSRTKYLQGNEQFF; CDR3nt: TGTGCCAGCAGCCGAACAAAATATCTACAGGGTAACGAGCAGTTCTTC
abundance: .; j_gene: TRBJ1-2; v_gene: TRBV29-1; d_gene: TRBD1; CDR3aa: CSVTGTAPGYTF; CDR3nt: TGCAGCGTGACCGGGACAGCCCCGGGCTACACCTTC
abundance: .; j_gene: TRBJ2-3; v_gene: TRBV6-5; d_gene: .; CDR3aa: CASSYSSGESTDTQYF; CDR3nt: TGTGCCAGCAGTTACTCTTCGGGGGAGAGCACAGATACGCAGTATTTT
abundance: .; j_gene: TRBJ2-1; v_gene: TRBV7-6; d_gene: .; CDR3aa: CASSLLSLGGNEQFF; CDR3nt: TGTGCCAGCAGCTTATTAAGCCTTGGAGGCAATGAGCAGTTCTTC
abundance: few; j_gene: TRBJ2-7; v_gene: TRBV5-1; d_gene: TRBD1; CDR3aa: CASSFTAGTGVTEQYF; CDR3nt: TGCGCCAGCAGCTTCACTGCTGGGACAGGGGTAACCGAGCAGTACTTC
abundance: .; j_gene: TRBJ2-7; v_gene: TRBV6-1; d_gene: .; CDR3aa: CASSEGALAWEQYF; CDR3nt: TGTGCCAGCAGTGAAGGGGCGCTAGCTTGGGAGCAGTACTTC
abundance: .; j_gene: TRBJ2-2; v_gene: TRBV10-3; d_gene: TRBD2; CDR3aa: CATVEREANTGELFF; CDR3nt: TGTGCCACCGTCGAGCGGGAGGCTAACACCGGGGAGCTGTTTTTT
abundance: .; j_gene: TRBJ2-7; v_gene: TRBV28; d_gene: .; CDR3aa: CASSSAYEQYF; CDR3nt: TGTGCCAGCAGTTCCGCCTACGAGCAGTACTTC
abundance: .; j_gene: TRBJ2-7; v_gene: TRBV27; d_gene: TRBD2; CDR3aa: CASASGSLYEQYF; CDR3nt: TGTGCCAGCGCCAGCGGGAGTCTTTACGAGCAGTACTTC
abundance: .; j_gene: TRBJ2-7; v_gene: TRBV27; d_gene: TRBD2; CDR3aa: CASSLRLAGGVDLYEQYF; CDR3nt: TGTGCCAGCAGTTTAAGGCTAGCGGGAGGGGTGGACCTCTACGAGCAGTACTTC
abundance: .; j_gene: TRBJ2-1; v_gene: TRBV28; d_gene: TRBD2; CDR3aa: CASRPRLAGGPNEQFF; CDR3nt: TGTGCCAGCAGACCCCGACTAGCGGGAGGGCCCAATGAGCAGTTCTTC
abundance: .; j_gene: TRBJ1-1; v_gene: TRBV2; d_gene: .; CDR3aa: CASSLESGTEAFF; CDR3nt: TGTGCCAGCAGTTTGGAGTCGGGCACTGAAGCTTTCTTT
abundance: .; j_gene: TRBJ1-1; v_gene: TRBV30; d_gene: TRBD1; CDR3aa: CACSRDRDTEAFF; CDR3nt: TGTGCCTGTAGCCGGGACAGGGACACTGAAGCTTTCTTT